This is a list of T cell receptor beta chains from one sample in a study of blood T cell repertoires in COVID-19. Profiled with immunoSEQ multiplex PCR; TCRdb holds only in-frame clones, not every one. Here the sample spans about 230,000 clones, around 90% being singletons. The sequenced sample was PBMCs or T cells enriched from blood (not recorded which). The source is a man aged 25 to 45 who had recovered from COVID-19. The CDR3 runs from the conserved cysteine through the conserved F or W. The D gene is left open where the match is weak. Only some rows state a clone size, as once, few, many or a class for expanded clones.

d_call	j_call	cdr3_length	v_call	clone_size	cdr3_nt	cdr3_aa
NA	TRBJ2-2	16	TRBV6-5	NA	TGTGCCAGCAGTTACTCGGGCGGGGTATACCCCGGGGAGCTGTTTTTT	CASSYSGGVYPGELFF
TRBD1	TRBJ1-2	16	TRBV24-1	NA	TGTGCCACCAGTGATACACAGGGGTCCCCTGACTATGGCTACACCTTC	CATSDTQGSPDYGYTF
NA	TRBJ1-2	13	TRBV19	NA	TGTGCCACCAACCCCCCACAGGGATATGGCTACACCTTC	CATNPPQGYGYTF
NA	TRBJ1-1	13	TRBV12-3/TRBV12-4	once	TGTGCCAGCAGTTTGCGGGCCTACACTGAAGCTTTCTTT	CASSLRAYTEAFF
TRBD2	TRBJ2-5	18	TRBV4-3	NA	TGCGCCAGCAGCCAAGCACCGGCGGGGGGGCTCTCCCAAGAGACCCAGTACTTC	CASSQAPAGGLSQETQYF
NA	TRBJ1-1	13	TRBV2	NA	TGTGCCAGCAGAGATGACAGGAACACTGAAGCTTTCTTT	CASRDDRNTEAFF
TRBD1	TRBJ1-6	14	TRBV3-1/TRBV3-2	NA	TGTGCCAGCAGCACCGACAGGGTAGATTCACCCCTCCACTTT	CASSTDRVDSPLHF
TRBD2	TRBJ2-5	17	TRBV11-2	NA	TGTGCCAGCAGCTTAGTCCCATGGCGGGAGGGGGTGGAGACCCAGTACTTC	CASSLVPWREGVETQYF
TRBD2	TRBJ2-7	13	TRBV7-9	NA	TGTGCCAGCAGCTTAGGAGGGACTAACGAGCAGTACTTC	CASSLGGTNEQYF
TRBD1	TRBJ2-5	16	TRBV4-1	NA	TGCGCCAGCAGAGAGTCGTCAGGGGGAGAGGCGGAGACCCAGTACTTC	CASRESSGGEAETQYF
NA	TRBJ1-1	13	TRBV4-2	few	TGTGCCAGCAGCCAAGGTGGGAGCACTGAAGCTTTCTTT	CASSQGGSTEAFF
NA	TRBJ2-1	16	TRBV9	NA	TGTGCCAGCAGCGGGAGGGTAGGGATCTCATACAATGAGCAGTTCTTC	CASSGRVGISYNEQFF
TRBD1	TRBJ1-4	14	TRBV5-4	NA	TGTGCCAGCAGCTTGGCAGGGGGCAATGAAAAACTGTTTTTT	CASSLAGGNEKLFF
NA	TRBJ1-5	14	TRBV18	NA	TGTGCCAGCTCAGAATCAGGGGGCAATCAGCCCCAGCATTTT	CASSESGGNQPQHF
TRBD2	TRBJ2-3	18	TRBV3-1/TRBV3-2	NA	TGTGCCAGCAGCCAAGATTGGACTAGCGGGGGAAACACAGATACGCAGTATTTT	CASSQDWTSGGNTDTQYF
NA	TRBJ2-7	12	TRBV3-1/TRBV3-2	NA	TGTGCCAGCAGCTACGGCTCCTACGAGCAGTACTTC	CASSYGSYEQYF
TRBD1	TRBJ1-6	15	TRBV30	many	TGTGCCTGGAAGGGAGGGACAGGGGATAATTCACCCCTCCACTTT	CAWKGGTGDNSPLHF
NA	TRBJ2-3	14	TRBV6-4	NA	TGTGCCAGCAGTGATGGCAACCCCACAGATACGCAGTATTTT	CASSDGNPTDTQYF